Presented here are 9 T cell receptor beta chains from one specimen sequenced in a study of CD4+ T cells in melanoma. The protocol was immunoSEQ multiplex PCR, while the TCRdb copy is restricted to in-frame clones and leaves out a portion. The table lists some 10,000 clones, roughly three quarters of them singletons. The sequencing sample was made of peripheral blood. These receptors all come from a human donor with melanoma.

In its sample, this clone was seen a few times. This rearrangement joins TRBV28 to TRBJ2-3; D call uncertain. This CDR3 is built from 14 residues. V gave up 3 bases and J gave up 3 bases, with 10 bases separating them. Germline loops: CDR1 MDHEN, CDR2 SYDVKM. CDR3 protein: CASSFRVATDTQYF. CDR3 nucleotides: TGTGCCAGCAGTTTTAGGGTTGCGACAGATACGCAGTATTTT.

This CDR3 reads CAISVGGGNEKLFF. The CDR3 coding sequence is TGTGCCATCAGTGTCGGCGGGGGAAATGAAAAACTGTTTTTT. The J gene is TRBJ1-4, the V gene TRBV10-3; a weak D match, TRBD1 (5 bases). There are 14 residues in the CDR3. Germline loops: CDR1 ENHRY, CDR2 SYGVKD. V was cut by 4 bases and J by 5 bases, with 11 bases left in between.

The genes are TRBV6-5 and TRBJ2-7; 9 positions match TRBD1. V lost 4 bases to trimming and J lost 6 bases; unmatched junction nucleotides: 1. The CDR3 has 12 amino acids. Germline values: CDR1 MNHEY, CDR2 SVGAGI. CDR3 in DNA: TGTGCCAGCAGTTCGGGACAGGGCGAGCAGTACTTC. Translation: CASSSGQGEQYF.

V usage is TRBV2 and J usage is TRBJ1-5, with TRBD1 as a possible D gene (5 bases). The CDR3 contains 14 residues. The V end was cut by 4 bases, the J end by 3 bases, with 10 bases between. Germline V gene lookup returns CDR1 SNHLY and CDR2 FYNNEI. The CDR3 bases are TGTGCCAGCAGTGCAGACAGCCCCAATCAGCCCCAGCATTTT. It translates to CASSADSPNQPQHF. The entire variable domain, with the rest obtained from reference TRBV2 and TRBJ1-5, is as follows: EPEVTQTPSHQVTQMGQEVILRCVPISNHLYFYWYRQILGQKVEFLVSFYNNEISEKSEIFDDQFSVERPDGSNFTLKIRSTKLEDSAMYFCASSADSPNQPQHFGDGTRLSIL.

V usage is TRBV7-2 and J usage is TRBJ2-1; 9 bases line up with TRBD1. Germline-derived CDR1 and CDR2 are SGHTA and FQGNSA. The CDR3 loop spans 16 amino acids. V was pared by 5 bases and J by 1 base, with 6 bases of the junction left unmatched. The CDR3 DNA is TGTGCCAGCAGCCAGGTGGGGACAGGGTCCTACAATGAGCAGTTCTTC. This sequence encodes CASSQVGTGSYNEQFF.

By sample share, this clone is large. The rearrangement joins TRBV5-4 to TRBJ2-7; D call uncertain. Germline CDR1 is SGHNT and CDR2 is YYREEE (reference sequence). Trimming removed 0 bases at V and 6 bases at J, with 10 bases between. The CDR3 runs to 13 residues. The CDR3 DNA reads TGTGCCAGCAGCTTGGTAGGGCGCGCCGAGCAGTACTTC. It codes for CASSLVGRAEQYF. The entire variable domain, with the rest obtained from reference TRBV5-4 and TRBJ2-7, is as follows: ETGVTQSPTHLIKTRGQQVTLRCSSQSGHNTVSWYQQALGQGPQFIFQYYREEENGRGNFPPRFSGLQFPNYSSELNVNALELDDSALYLCASSLVGRAEQYFGPGTRLTVT.

This clone rates as medium-sized (0.01 to 0.1%). In the same sample, other DNA sequences code for this CDR3. V is TRBV6-5 and J is TRBJ2-7, with 9 positions matching TRBD1. This CDR3 spans 14 amino acids. J was trimmed by 0 bases and V by 5 bases; bases with no gene match: 2. The germline CDR1 and CDR2 sequences are MNHEY and SVGAGI. The DNA of the CDR3 is TGTGCCAGCAGTCCGGGACAGGGCTCCTACGAGCAGTACTTC. Residues: CASSPGQGSYEQYF.

The J gene is TRBJ1-6, the V gene TRBV18; D is unclear. CDR1 is KGHSH and CDR2 is LQKENI in the germline V gene. V was clipped by 5 bases and J by 8 bases, with 7 bases between them. This CDR3 has 12 residues. The CDR3 coding sequence is TGTGCCAGCTCAGACCAGCATTCACCCCTCCACTTT. It yields the protein CASSDQHSPLHF.

The CDR3, as DNA: TGCGCCAGCAGGCCCCAGGTGAGCACAGATACGCAGTATTTT. This sequence encodes CASRPQVSTDTQYF. This sequence joins TRBV5-1 and TRBJ2-3, with D uncertain. Trimming took 5 bases from V and 0 from J, leaving 10 bases between them. The CDR3 runs 14 residues. Germline V gives CDR1 SGHRS, CDR2 YFSETQ.